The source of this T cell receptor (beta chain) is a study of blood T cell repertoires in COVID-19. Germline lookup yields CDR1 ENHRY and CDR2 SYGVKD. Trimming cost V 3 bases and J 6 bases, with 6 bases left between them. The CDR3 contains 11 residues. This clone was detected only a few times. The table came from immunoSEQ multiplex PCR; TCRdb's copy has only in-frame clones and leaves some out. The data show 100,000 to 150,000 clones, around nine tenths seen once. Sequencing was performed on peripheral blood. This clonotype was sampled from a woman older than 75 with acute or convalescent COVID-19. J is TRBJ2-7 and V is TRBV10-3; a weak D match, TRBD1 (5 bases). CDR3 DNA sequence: TGTGCCATCAGTGATCAGGGCGAGCAGTACTTC. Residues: CAISDQGEQYF.